The rows below give T cell receptor beta chains drawn from one sample of a study of CD8 T cells in ankylosing spondylitis. TCRdb itself ran the 5' RACE reads through MiXCR, one entry per CDR3 protein. The sample holds under 950,000 distinct CDR3 sequences, under 20% seen once. The sample consisted of blood, either unsorted or a sorted T cell fraction (not recorded which). Every receptor here comes from a male donor with ankylosing spondylitis. Each CDR3 is given with its conserved first and last residue. D genes are given only for firm matches. Size tells how often a clone was seen (once, few, many) or the class of an expanded clone, and some rows leave it out.

j_call clone_size d_call v_call cdr3_aa cdr3_nt
TRBJ2-1 NA NA TRBV18 CASSPLRQDEQFF TGTGCCAGCTCACCGTTGAGGCAGGATGAGCAGTTCTTC
TRBJ2-3 NA NA TRBV27 CASSLEDRSTDTQYF TGTGCCAGCAGTTTAGAGGACAGAAGCACAGATACGCAGTATTTT
TRBJ2-5 NA TRBD2 TRBV30 CAWSVSGLAGEETQYF TGTGCCTGGAGTGTTTCTGGGCTAGCGGGAGAAGAGACCCAGTACTTC
TRBJ1-1 NA NA TRBV30 CATHGWTANTEAFF TGTGCCACTCACGGGTGGACAGCGAACACTGAAGCTTTCTTT
TRBJ2-5 NA NA TRBV29-1 CSVEILATNKGETQYF TGCAGCGTTGAAATACTAGCTACCAATAAAGGGGAGACCCAGTACTTC
TRBJ1-1 NA NA TRBV12-3/TRBV12-4 CASTPDGNTEAFF TGTGCCAGCACCCCCGACGGGAACACTGAAGCTTTCTTT
TRBJ2-7 many TRBD2 TRBV6-1 CASSEDGGTSGMPTYEQYF TGTGCCAGCAGTGAGGATGGGGGGACTAGCGGGATGCCGACCTACGAGCAGTACTTC
TRBJ1-2 few NA TRBV6-1 CASRDGVDNYGYTF TGTGCCAGCAGAGACGGGGTCGATAACTATGGCTACACCTTC
TRBJ1-5 many NA TRBV2 CASSEGGTGKGPQHF TGTGCCAGCAGTGAGGGGGGTACGGGGAAGGGGCCCCAGCATTTT
TRBJ1-1 few NA TRBV12-3/TRBV12-4 CASNYMNTEAFF TGTGCCAGCAACTACATGAACACTGAAGCTTTCTTT
TRBJ1-4 NA NA TRBV20-1 CSARGETGVNEKLFF TGCAGTGCTAGAGGTGAAACAGGCGTTAATGAAAAACTGTTTTTT
TRBJ2-5 few NA TRBV20-1 CSAERWVPQSLGETQYF TGCAGTGCGGAGAGGTGGGTCCCCCAATCACTCGGGGAGACCCAGTACTTC
TRBJ1-1 NA NA TRBV12-3/TRBV12-4 CASSLSRQHNTEAFF TGTGCCAGCAGTTTATCTCGACAGCATAACACTGAAGCTTTCTTT
TRBJ2-1 few TRBD1 TRBV12-3/TRBV12-4 CASRDRGLNEQFF TGTGCCAGCCGGGACAGGGGGTTAAATGAGCAGTTCTTC
TRBJ2-3 NA NA TRBV5-1 CASSLEGGGFDTQYF TGCGCCAGCAGCTTGGAAGGGGGAGGATTTGATACGCAGTATTTT
TRBJ2-1 few TRBD2 TRBV9 CASSPLIRGGAYNEQFF TGTGCCAGCAGCCCCCTGATTCGCGGGGGGGCGTACAATGAGCAGTTCTTC
TRBJ2-3 few NA TRBV7-3 CASSPGGTPTTQYF TGTGCCAGCAGCCCCGGAGGTACCCCTACAACGCAGTATTTT
TRBJ2-7 NA NA TRBV20-1 CSATSDGGPYEQYF TGCAGTGCTACTTCTGACGGGGGGCCCTACGAGCAGTACTTC
TRBJ1-5 few NA TRBV20-1 CSAREQSNQPQHF TGCAGTGCTAGAGAGCAGAGCAATCAGCCCCAGCATTTT
TRBJ2-7 NA TRBD1 TRBV10-3 CAISESDRGFEQYF TGTGCCATCAGTGAGTCGGACAGGGGGTTCGAGCAGTACTTC
TRBJ2-5 few NA TRBV14 CASSPWDIQETQYF TGTGCCAGCAGCCCATGGGACATCCAAGAGACCCAGTACTTC
TRBJ2-3 few TRBD2 TRBV2 CASRAGANTDTQYF TGTGCCAGCAGAGCGGGGGCCAACACAGATACGCAGTATTTT
TRBJ2-7 NA NA TRBV4-3 CASSQDPWDFSYEQYF TGCGCCAGCAGCCAAGATCCCTGGGACTTCTCCTACGAGCAGTACTTC
TRBJ1-2 few TRBD1 TRBV27 CASSITGGGYGYTF TGTGCCAGCAGTATCACAGGGGGCGGCTATGGCTACACCTTC
TRBJ2-1 few NA TRBV4-1 CASSQEPSLLYYNEQFF TGCGCCAGCAGCCAAGAACCTAGCCTACTTTACTACAATGAGCAGTTCTTC
TRBJ2-7 few TRBD2 TRBV27 CASRLTTSAEQYF TGTGCCAGCAGACTTACAACTAGCGCCGAGCAGTACTTC
TRBJ2-1 NA NA TRBV12-3/TRBV12-4 CASSFEGGYEQFF TGTGCCAGCAGTTTTGAGGGGGGATATGAGCAGTTCTTC
TRBJ2-7 many TRBD2 TRBV12-3/TRBV12-4 CASSRGSFYEQYF TGTGCCAGCAGTCGCGGGAGTTTCTACGAGCAGTACTTC
TRBJ2-1 few NA TRBV4-1 CASSQDSLGEQFF TGCGCCAGCAGCCAAGACTCCCTCGGGGAGCAGTTCTTC
TRBJ2-3 NA NA TRBV10-3 CAISDGTDTQYF TGTGCCATCAGTGACGGCACAGATACGCAGTATTTT
TRBJ1-6 few NA TRBV5-6 CASSSGQDYNSPLHF TGTGCCAGCAGCTCGGGACAAGACTATAATTCACCCCTCCACTTT
TRBJ2-5 NA TRBD2 TRBV4-2 CASSQLLAGGPSETQYF TGTGCCAGCAGCCAACTCCTAGCGGGAGGGCCCTCGGAGACCCAGTACTTC
TRBJ2-5 once TRBD2 TRBV10-3 CAISASASGPETQYF TGTGCCATCAGTGCATCGGCTAGCGGACCAGAGACCCAGTACTTC
TRBJ2-1 NA TRBD2 TRBV7-2 CASSPSGYSYNEQFF TGTGCCAGCAGCCCTAGCGGGTATTCCTACAATGAGCAGTTCTTC
TRBJ1-1 NA NA TRBV7-6 CASSGLGVNTEAFF TGTGCCAGCAGCGGTCTGGGGGTGAACACTGAAGCTTTCTTT
TRBJ2-2 NA NA TRBV5-6 CASSWMDRNTGELFF TGTGCCAGCAGCTGGATGGACAGGAACACCGGGGAGCTGTTTTTT
TRBJ2-3 NA TRBD2 TRBV9 CASSTFSGGAGDTQYF TGTGCCAGCAGCACCTTTAGCGGGGGGGCTGGTGATACGCAGTATTTT
TRBJ2-7 NA TRBD2 TRBV19 CASSIGLAGEQYF TGTGCCAGTAGTATTGGACTAGCGGGCGAGCAGTACTTC
TRBJ2-7 few NA TRBV12-3/TRBV12-4 CASSFITGRLDEQYF TGTGCCAGCAGTTTTATAACAGGGAGGTTGGACGAGCAGTACTTC
TRBJ1-4 few NA TRBV20-1 CSASGPGGSEKLFF TGCAGTGCTAGCGGCCCGGGCGGTAGTGAAAAACTGTTTTTT
TRBJ1-2 few NA TRBV20-1 CSPPGGYGYTF TGCAGCCCACCGGGGGGCTATGGCTACACCTTC
TRBJ1-1 few NA TRBV2 CASSEEAVLNTEAFF TGTGCCAGCAGTGAAGAAGCAGTTTTGAACACTGAAGCTTTCTTT
TRBJ2-7 NA NA TRBV29-1 CSVTDTSYEQYF TGCAGCGTAACTGACACCTCCTACGAGCAGTACTTC
TRBJ1-4 few TRBD1 TRBV11-2 CASSKSGTATNEKLFF TGTGCCAGCAGCAAATCCGGGACAGCAACTAATGAAAAACTGTTTTTT
TRBJ1-5 NA NA TRBV25-1 CASSESLDIQPQHF TGTGCCAGCAGTGAGAGCTTAGATATCCAGCCCCAGCATTTT
TRBJ2-7 NA NA TRBV10-3 CAISESPSSDSYEQYF TGTGCCATCAGTGAGTCCCCTAGCAGTGACTCCTACGAGCAGTACTTC
TRBJ2-3 NA NA TRBV5-6 CASSLGTVADTQYF TGTGCCAGCAGCTTGGGGACAGTGGCAGATACGCAGTATTTT
TRBJ2-7 NA NA TRBV11-3 CASSSDGSSYEQYF TGTGCCAGCAGCTCGGACGGATCCTCCTACGAGCAGTACTTC
TRBJ1-4 few NA TRBV9 CASSVDRQLNEKLFF TGTGCCAGCAGCGTAGATAGGCAGCTTAATGAAAAACTGTTTTTT
TRBJ2-3 few TRBD2 TRBV6-2/TRBV6-3 CASSYKMLAGEGSTDTQYF TGTGCCAGCAGTTACAAGATGCTAGCGGGAGAAGGTAGCACAGATACGCAGTATTTT
TRBJ1-3 many NA TRBV14 CASSRGFRSGNTIYF TGTGCCAGCAGCCGGGGCTTCCGCTCTGGAAACACCATATATTTT
TRBJ2-1 few NA TRBV28 CASSSPVRDPNNEQFF TGTGCCAGCAGTTCACCGGTGCGGGACCCTAACAATGAGCAGTTCTTC